This TCR beta chain was sequenced for a study of liver allograft versus peripheral blood T cells. Study-wide context: Recipients' peripheral blood T cell receptor repertoires were compared with those in transplanted livers. Study conclusions and caveats: A difference was reportedly observed between T cell receptor repertoires inside liver allografts and those in peripheral blood.

This clonotype is deemed medium-sized. Its antigen remains unknown. TCRdb reanalysed the reads using MiXCR and keeps one entry per CDR3 protein. The sample records around 10,000 distinct CDR3 sequences, 19% being singletons. Germline assignment: CDR1 SGHDT and CDR2 YYEEEE. The V end lost 0 bases, the J end lost 2 bases, and 5 bases lay between the germline ends. This CDR3 contains 13 residues. The sequence was obtained from a human patient who had a liver transplant. Some T cells may be graft donor cells. The rearrangement joins TRBV5-6 to TRBJ1-2, with D unclear. The CDR3 DNA reads TGTGCCAGCAGCTTGGGCCAAAACTATGGCTACACCTTC. Amino acid sequence: CASSLGQNYGYTF.